Below are 29 T cell receptor beta chains sequenced from a single sample in a study of blood T cell repertoires in COVID-19. Sequencing was performed with immunoSEQ multiplex PCR; in TCRdb, only in-frame clones are kept and a portion is missing. The data contain hundreds of thousands of clones, over 85% of them singletons. Material for sequencing was peripheral blood. The origin of the receptors is a young man with COVID-19, enrolled during active disease.

The V gene is TRBV9, the J gene TRBJ2-7; D possibly corresponds to TRBD2 (5 bases). Germline lookup yields CDR1 SGDLS and CDR2 YYNGEE. The CDR3 sequence is 13 residues long. Trimming removed 0 bases from V and 7 bases from J, with 11 bases in between. The CDR3 nucleotides read TGTGCCAGCAGCGTAGGTACGGGGAGAGAGCAGTACTTC. It encodes CASSVGTGREQYF.

J is TRBJ1-1 and V is TRBV9; D remains unclear. The V gene lost 0 bases and the J gene lost 1 base, with 7 bases spanning the gap. This CDR3 region has 14 residues. Per germline, CDR1 SGDLS and CDR2 YYNGEE. CDR3 coding DNA: TGTGCCAGCAGCGTAGAGGCAGGGAACACTGAAGCTTTCTTT. Protein: CASSVEAGNTEAFF.

V and J are TRBV5-1 and TRBJ2-7; 7 nucleotides match TRBD2. The germline V gene encodes CDR1 SGHRS and CDR2 YFSETQ. The junction had 13 bases not matched to a gene; V was cut back by 6 bases and J by 7 bases. This CDR3 contains 14 residues. This CDR3 is CASNPREAGGEQYF. The CDR3 nucleotides are TGCGCCAGCAACCCCCGGGAGGCAGGTGGAGAGCAGTACTTC.

In nucleotides, the CDR3 is TGTGCCAGCAGTTCCACCCAGGGGTCCGCGAAAACTGAAGCTTTCTTT. Amino acids: CASSSTQGSAKTEAFF. This rearrangement joins TRBV6-6 to TRBJ1-1; D may be TRBD1 (6 bases). The V end was cut by 4 bases, the J end by 5 bases, with 20 bases between. The V gene's germline CDR1 is MNHNY and CDR2 SVGAGI (reference sequence). The CDR3 spans 16 residues.

The gene calls are TRBV6-6 and TRBJ1-1; perhaps TRBD1 as D (6 bases). V was shortened by 3 bases and J by 3 bases, with 17 bases between the two germline ends. Germline assignment: CDR1 MNHNY and CDR2 SVGAGI (reference sequence). The CDR3 totals 16 residues. The CDR3 sequence is CASSYGGNQMDTEAFF. The CDR3 DNA reads TGTGCCAGCAGTTATGGGGGCAACCAAATGGACACTGAAGCTTTCTTT.

The rearrangement joins TRBV5-1 to TRBJ2-7; 7 nucleotides match TRBD2. The length of the CDR3 is 15 residues. V lost 0 bases to trimming and J lost 4 bases; unmatched junction nucleotides: 7. Germline CDR1 is SGHRS and CDR2 is YFSETQ. CDR3 sequence: CASSLEIAGVYEQYF. CDR3 coding DNA: TGCGCCAGCAGCTTGGAGATAGCGGGTGTTTACGAGCAGTACTTC.

V gene TRBV6-4 combines with J gene TRBJ1-2; D is perhaps TRBD1 (5 bases). Trimming took 0 bases from V and 4 from J, leaving 6 bases between them. The length of the CDR3 is 13 residues. The germline gives CDR1 MRHNA, CDR2 SNTAGT. The DNA of the CDR3 is TGTGCCAGCAGTGACTCTAGGGGCTATGGCTACACCTTC. Its protein product is CASSDSRGYGYTF.

This chain connects TRBV27 to TRBJ2-2, with D maybe TRBD2 (6 bases). This CDR3 is 16 amino acids long. Germline assignment: CDR1 MNHEY and CDR2 SMNVEV (reference sequence). Trimming stripped 5 bases from V and 5 bases from J, with 18 bases between. DNA of the CDR3: TGTGCCAGCAGTCCCGGGGTAGCGGTCTTAACCGGGGAGCTGTTTTTT. This translates into CASSPGVAVLTGELFF.

This chain uses TRBV6-1 with TRBJ1-6, with a weak D call TRBD1 (6 bases). CDR3 length: 18 amino acids. The V end lost 1 base, the J end lost 1 base, and 14 bases lay between the germline ends. CDR1 and CDR2 from the germline V gene are MNHNS and SASEGT. The CDR3 here is CASSEVRDMVSYNSPLHF. As DNA, the CDR3 is TGTGCCAGCAGTGAAGTCAGGGACATGGTTTCCTATAATTCACCCCTCCACTTT.

This chain joins TRBV27 and TRBJ2-7; 7 bases are shared with TRBD1. This CDR3 is 11 amino acids long. With V trimmed by 9 bases and J by 4 bases, 3 bases remained unmatched. Germline CDR1 and CDR2: MNHEY and SMNVEV (reference sequence). This chain's CDR3 is CARQGVYEQYF. The DNA for the CDR3 is TGTGCCAGGCAGGGGGTATACGAGCAGTACTTC.

CDR3: CASSIEWRQPQHF. The DNA for the CDR3 is TGTGCCAGTAGTATAGAATGGAGGCAGCCCCAGCATTTT. V gene TRBV19 combines with J gene TRBJ1-5; no clear D gene. The germline V and J ends were trimmed by 0 bases and 7 bases, with 7 bases remaining between them. The CDR3 is 13 amino acids. The germline CDR1 and CDR2 sequences are LNHDA and SQIVND (reference sequence).

The chain couples TRBV7-2 to TRBJ2-7, with a tentative D call TRBD2 (6 bases). The CDR3 covers 16 residues. Germline values: CDR1 SGHTA, CDR2 FQGNSA. The V end was cut by 1 base, the J end by 2 bases, with 15 bases between. The CDR3 spells CASSLVGGESAYEQYF. DNA of the CDR3: TGTGCCAGCAGCTTAGTGGGGGGAGAATCGGCCTACGAGCAGTACTTC.

With respect to this clone: A much larger clone lies one base from this, so it may be a read error. The chain couples TRBV5-1 to TRBJ2-7; 7 bases fit TRBD2. This CDR3 spans 13 amino acids. The junction had 3 bases not matched to a gene; V was cut back by 3 bases and J by 3 bases. CDR1 is SGHRS and CDR2 is YFSETQ in the germline V gene. CDR3 sequence reads: CASSWGDYYEQYF. In DNA, the CDR3 is TGCGCCAGCAGCTGGGGGGACTACTACGAGCAGTACTTC.

The chain combines TRBV9 with TRBJ2-3; D may be TRBD2 (6 bases). Germline V lookup: CDR1 SGDLS, CDR2 YYNGEE. This CDR3 region has 15 residues. The V gene lost 4 bases and the J gene lost 4 bases, with 16 bases spanning the gap. The CDR3 nucleotides read TGTGCCAGCAGCTCACGAGGGTCTAGCGCAGATACGCAGTATTTT. It translates to CASSSRGSSADTQYF.

V and J are TRBV24-1 and TRBJ2-5; 10 nucleotides agree with TRBD2. The CDR3 spans 14 residues. J was trimmed by 5 bases and V by 3 bases; bases with no gene match: 2. Germline V gene sequence: CDR1 KGHDR, CDR2 SFDVKD. The CDR3 DNA sequence: TGTGCCACCAGTGATGGGGGACTAGCGGAGACCCAGTACTTC. It is translated as CATSDGGLAETQYF.

The rearrangement joins TRBV4-1 to TRBJ2-3, with 11 bases that match TRBD2. The CDR3 covers 21 residues. Germline CDR1 reads MGHRA; CDR2 reads YSYEKL. With V trimmed by 1 base and J by 0 bases, 15 bases remained unmatched. CDR3 protein: CASSQVGLAGGPTSSTDTQYF. CDR3 nucleotide sequence: TGCGCCAGCAGCCAAGTGGGTCTAGCGGGGGGTCCTACTTCTAGCACAGATACGCAGTATTTT.

Turning to this clone: The sample has other DNA sequences that encode this CDR3 too. The chain recombines TRBV2 with TRBJ1-5, with 9 bases identical to TRBD1. CDR3 length: 13 amino acids. Germline CDR1 and CDR2: SNHLY and FYNNEI. V was pared by 7 bases and J by 7 bases, with 5 bases of the junction left unmatched. The CDR3 coding sequence is TGTGCCAGCACCGGGACAGGGAACCAGCCCCAGCATTTT. Translation gives CASTGTGNQPQHF.

The V and J genes are TRBV6-4 and TRBJ1-1; a possible D gene is TRBD1 (5 bases). The germline CDR1 and CDR2 sequences are MRHNA and SNTAGT. CDR3 size: 15 residues. Trimming stripped 5 bases from V and 3 bases from J, with 16 bases between. This CDR3 reads CASSQNQGGDTEAFF. CDR3 nucleotide sequence: TGTGCCAGCAGTCAAAATCAGGGAGGGGACACTGAAGCTTTCTTT.

This chain links TRBV12-3 or TRBV12-4 with TRBJ1-1; D remains ambiguous. The V gene lost 5 bases and the J gene lost 4 bases, with 11 bases spanning the gap. The CDR3 runs 13 residues. The CDR3 region has the DNA TGTGCCAGCAGTCGGGTAGGCGGCACTGAAGCTTTCTTT. Translating it yields CASSRVGGTEAFF.

The rearrangement uses TRBV11-2 and TRBJ2-7, with 9 bases matching TRBD2. Unmatched junction bases numbered 8, after V lost 2 bases and J lost 12 bases. Germline CDR1 reads SGHAT; CDR2 reads FQNNGV. There are 13 residues in the CDR3. CDR3 protein: CASSLTSGLETYF. The CDR3 DNA is TGTGCCAGCAGCTTAACTAGCGGGCTTGAGACGTACTTC.

The chain combines TRBV5-6 with TRBJ1-4; no firm D call. The V end was cut by 4 bases, the J end by 8 bases, with 9 bases between. Germline CDR1 and CDR2: SGHDT and YYEEEE. This CDR3 is 12 amino acids long. The CDR3 reads CASSRRAEKLFF. CDR3 DNA sequence: TGTGCCAGCAGCCGGAGGGCAGAAAAACTGTTTTTT.

CDR3 bases: TGTGCCAGCTCACCATTGGGAGGGGAAAGCTACGGCTACACCTTC. Its translation: CASSPLGGESYGYTF. The chain employs TRBV18 and TRBJ1-2; a possible D gene is TRBD1 (5 bases). Trimming left V 2 bases short and J 8 bases short, with 18 bases between. The CDR3 spans 15 residues. Germline CDR1 is KGHSH and CDR2 is LQKENI. The full variable domain, in which reference TRBV18 and TRBJ1-2 provide the parts outside the CDR3, is NAGVMQNPRHLVRRRGQEARLRCSPMKGHSHVYWYRQLPEEGLKFMVYLQKENIIDESGMPKERFSAEFPKEGPSILRIQQVVRGDSAAYFCASSPLGGESYGYTFGSGTRLTVV.

V is TRBV7-9 and J is TRBJ2-1; 7 positions match TRBD1. Trimming cost V 8 bases and J 5 bases; bases outside gene matches: 6. Germline V CDR1 and CDR2: SEHNR, FQNEAQ (reference sequence). CDR3 length: 13 amino acids. The CDR3 is CASGRDRNNEQFF. In nucleotides, the CDR3 is TGTGCCAGCGGCCGGGACAGAAACAATGAGCAGTTCTTC.

The V gene is TRBV7-9, the J gene TRBJ2-1; D ambiguous. The CDR3 totals 14 residues. Germline values: CDR1 SEHNR, CDR2 FQNEAQ (reference sequence). The V end lost 3 bases, the J end lost 5 bases, and 11 bases lay between the germline ends. This CDR3 reads CASSFSGSNNEQFF. The CDR3, as DNA: TGTGCCAGCAGCTTTTCCGGTAGCAACAATGAGCAGTTCTTC.

The gene calls are TRBV19 and TRBJ2-3, with D possibly TRBD2 on 5 matching bases. The V end was cut by 5 bases, the J end by 4 bases, with 10 bases between. The CDR3 covers 13 residues. Germline CDR1 and CDR2: LNHDA and SQIVND (reference sequence). In DNA form, the CDR3 reads TGTGCCAGTAGTGTCGGGATTCCAGATACGCAGTATTTT. Protein sequence: CASSVGIPDTQYF.

J is TRBJ2-7 and V is TRBV6-1; no definite D call. The CDR3 extends over 14 amino acids. The germline V gene encodes CDR1 MNHNS and CDR2 SASEGT. V was pared by 2 bases and J by 6 bases, with 14 bases between. The CDR3 sequence: CASSESQIRSEQYF. For the CDR3, the DNA is TGTGCCAGCAGTGAAAGCCAAATACGATCCGAGCAGTACTTC.

The chain links TRBV9 to TRBJ2-2, with D perhaps matching TRBD2 (6 bases). The CDR3 is made up of 12 amino acids. V dropped 7 bases and J dropped 5 bases, with 9 bases sitting between them. In germline, CDR1 is SGDLS, CDR2 YYNGEE. CDR3 sequence: CASEAGTGELFF. The CDR3 DNA follows: TGTGCCAGCGAGGCGGGGACCGGGGAGCTGTTTTTT.

The V gene is TRBV18, the J gene TRBJ2-1, with unresolved D. The germline gives CDR1 KGHSH, CDR2 LQKENI. The ends were cut back, 3 bases at V and 9 bases at J, with 9 bases in the middle. CDR3 length: 12 amino acids. The CDR3 nucleotides are TGTGCCAGCTCACCTTATGGCGGTGAGCAGTTCTTC. Residues: CASSPYGGEQFF.

This clone is a singleton in its sample. This chain uses TRBV7-8 with TRBJ2-5; 12 nucleotides match TRBD2. This CDR3 contains 15 residues. With 5 bases clipped from V and 3 bases from J, the junction kept 4 bases outside the gene matches. Germline V lookup: CDR1 SGHVS, CDR2 FQNEAQ. This CDR3 is CASSPSGRAEETQYF. CDR3 coding DNA: TGTGCCAGCAGCCCTAGCGGGAGGGCCGAAGAGACCCAGTACTTC.